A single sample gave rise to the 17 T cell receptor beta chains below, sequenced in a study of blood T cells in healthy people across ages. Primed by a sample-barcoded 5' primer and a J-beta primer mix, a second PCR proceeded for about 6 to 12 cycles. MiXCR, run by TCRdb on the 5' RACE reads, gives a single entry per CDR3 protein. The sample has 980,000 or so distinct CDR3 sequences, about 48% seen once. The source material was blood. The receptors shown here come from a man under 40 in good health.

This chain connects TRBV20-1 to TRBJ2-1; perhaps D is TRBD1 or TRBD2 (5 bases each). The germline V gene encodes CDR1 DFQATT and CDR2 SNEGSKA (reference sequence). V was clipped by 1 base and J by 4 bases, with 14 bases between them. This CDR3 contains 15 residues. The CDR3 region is CSARAGTPLYNEQFF. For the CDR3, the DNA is TGCAGTGCTAGAGCCGGGACCCCCCTATACAATGAGCAGTTCTTC.

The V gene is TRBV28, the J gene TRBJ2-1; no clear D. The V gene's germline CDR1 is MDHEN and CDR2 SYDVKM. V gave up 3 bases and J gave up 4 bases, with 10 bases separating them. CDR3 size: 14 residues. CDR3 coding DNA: TGTGCCAGCAGTTTCCCGGCAGAATACAATGAGCAGTTCTTC. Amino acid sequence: CASSFPAEYNEQFF.

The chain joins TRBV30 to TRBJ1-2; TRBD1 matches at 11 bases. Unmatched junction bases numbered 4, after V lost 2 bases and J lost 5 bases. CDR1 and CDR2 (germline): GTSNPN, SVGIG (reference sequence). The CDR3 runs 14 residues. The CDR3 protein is CAWSPGQGAYGYTF. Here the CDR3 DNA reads TGTGCCTGGAGTCCCGGACAGGGGGCTTATGGCTACACCTTC.

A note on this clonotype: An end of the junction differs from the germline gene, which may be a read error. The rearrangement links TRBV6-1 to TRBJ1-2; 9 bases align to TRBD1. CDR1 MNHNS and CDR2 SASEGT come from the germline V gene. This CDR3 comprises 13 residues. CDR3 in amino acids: CAGRTGAGYGHTF. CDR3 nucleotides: TGTGCCGGTCGGACAGGGGCGGGTTATGGCCACACCTTC.

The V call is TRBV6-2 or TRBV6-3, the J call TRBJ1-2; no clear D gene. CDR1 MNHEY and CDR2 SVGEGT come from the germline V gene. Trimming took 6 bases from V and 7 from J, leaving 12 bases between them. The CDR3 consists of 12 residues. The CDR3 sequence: CASSQNYPGYTF. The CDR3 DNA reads TGTGCCAGCAGCCAGAATTACCCTGGCTACACCTTC.

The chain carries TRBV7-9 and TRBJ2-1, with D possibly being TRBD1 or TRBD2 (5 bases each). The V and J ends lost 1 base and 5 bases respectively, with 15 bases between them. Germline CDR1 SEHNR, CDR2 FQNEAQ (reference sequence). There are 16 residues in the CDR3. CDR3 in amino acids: CASSLVTGRMNNEQFF. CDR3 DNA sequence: TGTGCCAGCAGCTTAGTTACGGGACGGATGAACAATGAGCAGTTCTTC.

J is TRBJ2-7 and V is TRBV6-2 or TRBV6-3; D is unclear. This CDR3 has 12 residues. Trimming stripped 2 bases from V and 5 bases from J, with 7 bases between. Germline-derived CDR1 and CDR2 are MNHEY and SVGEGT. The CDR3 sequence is CASSYLIHEQYF. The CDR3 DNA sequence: TGTGCCAGCAGTTACCTGATCCACGAGCAGTACTTC.

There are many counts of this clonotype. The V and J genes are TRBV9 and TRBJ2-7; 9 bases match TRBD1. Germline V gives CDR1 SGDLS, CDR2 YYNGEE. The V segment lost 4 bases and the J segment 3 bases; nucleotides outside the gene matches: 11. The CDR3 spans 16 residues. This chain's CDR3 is CASSLKAGTGNYEQYF. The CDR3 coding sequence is TGTGCCAGCAGCCTAAAGGCGGGGACAGGGAACTACGAGCAGTACTTC.

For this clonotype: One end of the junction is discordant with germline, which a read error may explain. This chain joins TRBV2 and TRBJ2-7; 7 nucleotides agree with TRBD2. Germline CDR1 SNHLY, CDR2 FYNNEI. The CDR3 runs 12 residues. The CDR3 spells CACSRTSYEQYF. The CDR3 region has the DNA TGTGCCTGCAGTCGGACTAGCTACGAGCAGTACTTC.

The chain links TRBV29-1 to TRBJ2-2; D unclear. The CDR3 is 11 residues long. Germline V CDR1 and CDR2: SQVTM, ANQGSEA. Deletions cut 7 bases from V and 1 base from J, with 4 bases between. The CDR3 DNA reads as TGCAGCGGGGGGAACACCGGGGAGCTGTTTTTT. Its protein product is CSGGNTGELFF.

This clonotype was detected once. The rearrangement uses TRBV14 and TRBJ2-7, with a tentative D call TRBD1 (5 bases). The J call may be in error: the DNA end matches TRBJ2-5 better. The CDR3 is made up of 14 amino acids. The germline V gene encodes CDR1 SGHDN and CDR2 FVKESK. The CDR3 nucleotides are TGTGCCAGCAGCCAAGTTGGCAGGGCTAAGACCCAGTACTTC. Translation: CASSQVGRAKTQYF.

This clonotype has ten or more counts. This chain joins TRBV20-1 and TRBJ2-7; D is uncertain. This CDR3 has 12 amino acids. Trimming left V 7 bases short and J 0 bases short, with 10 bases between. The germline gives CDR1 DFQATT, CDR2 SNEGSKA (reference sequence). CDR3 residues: CSGTYGSYEQYF. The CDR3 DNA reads TGCAGTGGGACGTACGGCTCCTACGAGCAGTACTTC.

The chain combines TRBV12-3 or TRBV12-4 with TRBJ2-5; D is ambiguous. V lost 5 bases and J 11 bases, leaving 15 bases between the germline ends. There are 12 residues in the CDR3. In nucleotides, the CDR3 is TGTGCCAGCAGTCCTACGACGGTGGAGCAGTACTTC. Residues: CASSPTTVEQYF.

The CDR3 nucleotides read TGTGCCAGCAGCAAAAACAGGGGTGGCTACACCTTC. It specifies CASSKNRGGYTF. The V call is TRBV13, the J call TRBJ1-2; 7 bases agree with TRBD1. Germline CDR1 reads PRHDT; CDR2 reads FYEKMQ (reference sequence). V shed 5 bases, J shed 7 bases, and the junction held 4 bases outside the gene matches. The CDR3 consists of 12 residues.

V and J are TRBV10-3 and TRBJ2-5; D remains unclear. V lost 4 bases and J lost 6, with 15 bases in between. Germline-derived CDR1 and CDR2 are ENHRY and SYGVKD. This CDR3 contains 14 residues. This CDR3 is CAISAEKGSKTQYF. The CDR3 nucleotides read TGTGCCATCAGTGCGGAAAAGGGATCGAAGACCCAGTACTTC.

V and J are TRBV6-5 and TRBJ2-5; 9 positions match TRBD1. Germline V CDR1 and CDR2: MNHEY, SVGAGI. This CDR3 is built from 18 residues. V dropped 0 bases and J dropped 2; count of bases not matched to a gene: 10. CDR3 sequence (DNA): TGTGCCAGCAGTTACTCGGATATCCATGGACAGGGGCAAGAGACCCAGTACTTC. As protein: CASSYSDIHGQGQETQYF.

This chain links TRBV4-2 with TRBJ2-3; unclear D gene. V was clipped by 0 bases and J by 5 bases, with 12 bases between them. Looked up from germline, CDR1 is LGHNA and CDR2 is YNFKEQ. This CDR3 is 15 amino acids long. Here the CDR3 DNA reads TGTGCCAGCAGCCAAGATAGACTCTCTATAGATACGCAGTATTTT. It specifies CASSQDRLSIDTQYF.